This TCR beta chain was sequenced for a study of a mutant IDH1 vaccine in newly diagnosed glioma (dated by TCRdb to the early 2020s). About the full investigation: In the chemotherapy-containing groups, vaccination started alongside temozolomide cycles, whereas in patients who had radiotherapy alone it started 4-6 weeks after radiotherapy. For exploratory analyses, longitudinal TCRB deep sequencing was carried out in 25 to 30 treated patients wherever samples were available. Six visits were used for peripheral blood collection: V03 (baseline), V05, V07, V10, V12 and V13. Visit V12 was the week-35 safety follow-up and visit V13 was the week-47 end of study. Prior to enrollment, standard therapy consisting of radiotherapy alone, temozolomide alone, or radiochemotherapy with temozolomide had been administered to patients, with the combination being received by most patients. Of the approximately 30 treated patients, approximately 60% were male and approximately 40% were female, and the mean age was 40.4 years.

The time point label for this specimen denotes: week 47, end of study. Each vaccine dose, consisting of 300 ug of a 20-mer mutant IDH1 peptide in Montanide, was administered subcutaneously with topical imiquimod. Eight vaccinations were administered to patients in weeks 1, 3, 5, 7, 11, 15, 19 and 23, corresponding to visits V03 through V10. The donors had newly diagnosed IDH1-mutant astrocytomas of WHO grade 3 or 4 that showed loss of nuclear ATRX. The samples were drawn from NOA16, a multicentre, single-arm, open-label phase I trial in Germany that tested a mutant IDH1 peptide vaccine in humans for the first time. Genomic DNA for TCRB sequencing was extracted from EDTA blood using the DNeasy Blood and Tissue Kit. Library preparation used the immunoSEQ multiplex PCR assay. Rearranged TCR beta chain sequences were amplified using the hsTCRB Kit according to the manufacturer's protocol. An Illumina MiSeq was used to sequence the TCRB libraries. The original methods were these. The kit vendor's proprietary platform handled demultiplexing, trimming and gene mapping. TCRdb provides this immuneACCESS table in a form limited to in-frame rearrangements. Some clones are lacking; in checked studies, under half of them reflect an unresolved V gene, and why the rest are absent is not known. V and J calls plus clone size are reproduced from that table; the DNA served to infer D and trimming. The table for this sample lists roughly 43,000 clones; 65% to 90% of them were counted only once. The ten largest clones represent 15% to 20% of the sample.

The sample holds a few counts of this clone. Its binding antigen is unknown. It has no much larger one-base neighbor in the sample; base qualities were not kept. General findings and caveats noted by the study authors: Pseudoprogression appeared unrelated to alterations in the top peripheral T cell clonotypes detected by TCRB sequencing. Immune responses induced by the vaccine were seen in roughly 95% of patients across multiple MHC alleles. Availability determined which PBMC samples were chosen for TCRB deep sequencing. The authors noted that analyses of patient blood samples could not be reproduced because of sample limitations.

Compared with germline, V lacks 4 bases and J lacks 3 bases; bases without a gene match: 3. CDR1 and CDR2 (SGHRS, YFSETQ) derive from the germline V gene. From the cysteine up to the phenylalanine, the CDR3 has a length of 13 residues. The CDR3 DNA has 39 bases and is translated from base 1. The sequences come from PBMCs, collected from a glioma patient whose treatment included an IDH1 peptide vaccine. The source is a man between 18 and 35 years old with glioma. Some clones in this sample may be carry-over from other donors' samples. The V gene is TRBV5-1 and the J gene is TRBJ1-1, and TRBD1 matches 7 of the central bases. The bases read TGCGCCAGCAGCCCGGGACAGCACACTGAAGCTTTCTTT. Its protein product is CASSPGQHTEAFF.